In its sample, the clone carrying this TCR beta chain was seen a few times. Its antigen is not identified. Stability of Graves' hyperthyroidism was defined as absent ophthalmopathy progression within 18 months. The study enrolled patients aged 18 to 65 with newly diagnosed hyperthyroidism of under 2 months' duration. The PBMCs were taken from around 10 ml of fresh peripheral blood. This specimen belongs to a study of T cells in Graves' hyperthyroidism and ophthalmopathy. Findings and limits, study-wide: Blood held most thyroid clonotypes expanded above 0.001 frequency.

V was trimmed by 2 bases and J by 2 bases, leaving 17 bases between them. The CDR3 is 17 amino acids. The germline V gene encodes CDR1 WSHSY and CDR2 SAAADI. RNA transcripts gave rise to amplified TCR beta CDR3 regions. Researchers ran a first-round RT-PCR on the TCR CDR3 using the HTBI primer set. TCRdb re-analysed the multiplex PCR reads in MiXCR, keeping a single row per CDR3 protein. This sample has about 590,000 distinct CDR3 sequences, with less than 20% found just once. This receptor was taken from a young woman with Graves' hyperthyroidism. Source material: blood. The rearrangement joins TRBV10-2 to TRBJ2-3; D is undetermined. The CDR3 spells CASSETKGPFSTDTQYF. CDR3 DNA sequence: TGCGCCAGCAGTGAGACCAAAGGACCGTTTTCCACAGATACGCAGTATTTT.